This TCR beta chain derives from a study of blood T cell repertoires in COVID-19. Study as a whole: The United States, Italy and Spain provided the acute and convalescent COVID-19 samples. From T cells, B-cell-depleted T cells, or PBMCs came the material, which was cDNA or gDNA.

Germline-derived CDR1 and CDR2 are SGHAT and FQNNGV. The CDR3 loop spans 16 amino acids. V was pared by 4 bases and J by 4 bases, with 4 bases of the junction left unmatched. In the study's own analysis: Scientists estimated how many nucleated cells there were by amplifying reference gene primers. Sequencing was performed with immunoSEQ multiplex PCR; in TCRdb, only in-frame clones are kept and a portion is missing. The V and J calls and clone size come from that table; D and trimming were worked out from the DNA. The table records about 190,000 clones, around nine tenths of them present only once. The V gene is TRBV11-2, the J gene TRBJ2-5, with 15 bases that match TRBD2. Specimen: peripheral blood. This sequence was found in a human donor in a cohort sampled during active COVID-19. The CDR3: CASSWTSGRATETQYF. The CDR3 DNA is TGTGCCAGCAGCTGGACTAGCGGGAGGGCCACAGAGACCCAGTACTTC.